This TCR beta chain was documented in a study of tumor and adjacent non-tumor tissue in lung cancer. The germline CDR1 and CDR2 sequences are SGHAT and FQNNGV. The CDR3 spans 15 residues. The library came from three nested PCR rounds adapted from ARM-PCR protocols. TCRdb redid the calling of the multiplex PCR reads with MiXCR, one entry per CDR3 protein. In the table there are 100,000 or so distinct CDR3 sequences, approximately 60% of which are singletons. RNA was extracted from bulk tissue without any cell sorting. The normal lung tissue was taken more than 3 cm from the tumor edge. In the case of this clonotype: Its antigen is unknown. The junction departs from the called germline gene at one end, perhaps through a read error.

Study outcomes and limitations: Top 100 clones took a larger repertoire share in normal lung.

Sequences were obtained from distant non-tumor lung tissue. V gene TRBV11-2 combines with J gene TRBJ1-1, with 9 bases aligning to TRBD1. This sequence originates from a man aged 25 to 45 with non-small cell lung cancer. In nucleotides, the CDR3 is TGTGCCATCAGCTTACACAGGGGGCTTTTCACTGAAGCTTTCTTT. This encodes CAISLHRGLFTEAFF.